This T cell receptor (beta chain) appears in the sequencing data of a study of shared clonotypes between healthy human individuals. Naive CD8 isolation took CD45RO-negative cells positively selected for CCR7 and excluded terminally differentiated effector memory CD45RA+ cells. The authors distributed each subset's genomic DNA evenly over several immunoSEQ plates. Generated by immunoSEQ multiplex PCR, the TCRdb table keeps only in-frame clones and is missing some. The table includes 660,000 or so clones, approximately 96% detected once. The CDR3 covers 12 residues. The germline CDR1 and CDR2 sequences are SEHNR and FQNEAQ (reference sequence). Trimming removed 2 bases at V and 8 bases at J, with 9 bases between.

This TCR was sampled from a woman in her 30s in good health. The chain has TRBV7-9 and TRBJ1-2, with a tentative D call TRBD1 (5 bases). Sequencing input: naive CD8+ T cells sorted from blood. The CDR3 loop reads CASSLFQGGYTF. The DNA for the CDR3 is TGTGCCAGCAGCTTATTCCAGGGAGGCTACACCTTC.